The 11 T cell receptor beta chains in this list originate from one sample, sequenced in a study of beta chain features in type 1 diabetes. Isolated RNA was reverse transcribed in full, so expressed TCRB transcripts were sequenced. TCRdb's copy holds only in-frame clones and misses some; the assay was immunoSEQ multiplex PCR. The repertoire has roughly 300,000 clones, less than 10% of them found once; the top ten carry more than 0.4%. Sequenced: central memory CD4+ T cells from blood. The receptors here all came from a woman younger than 35 in good health.

This clone was recorded many times. V and J are TRBV28 and TRBJ1-3, with D possibly being TRBD1 (5 bases). This CDR3 spans 15 amino acids. Germline assignment: CDR1 MDHEN and CDR2 SYDVKM. Trimming removed 3 bases from V and 0 bases from J, with 9 bases in between. This chain's CDR3 is CASSFRALSGNTIYF. The CDR3 DNA reads as TGTGCCAGCAGTTTCAGGGCACTCTCTGGAAACACCATATATTTT.

This clone was seen only a few times. The chain carries TRBV2 and TRBJ2-3; D perhaps matches TRBD2 (6 bases). The CDR3 is 14 residues long. Trimming took 5 bases from V and 5 from J, leaving 14 bases between them. From germline, CDR1 is SNHLY and CDR2 FYNNEI. DNA for the CDR3: TGTGCCAGCAGTCTTAGCGGAAAGGGAGATACGCAGTATTTT. Protein: CASSLSGKGDTQYF.

For this clone: This sample also contains other DNA sequences that code for the same CDR3. The chain carries TRBV28 and TRBJ2-7; the match to TRBD2 covers 8 bases. The CDR3 runs 13 residues. V was clipped by 3 bases and J by 2 bases; unmatched bases: 0. Germline loops: CDR1 MDHEN, CDR2 SYDVKM. The CDR3 is CASSLGLAYEQYF. The DNA for the CDR3 is TGTGCCAGCAGTTTGGGACTAGCCTACGAGCAGTACTTC.

J is TRBJ1-4 and V is TRBV7-9; D may be TRBD1 (5 bases). Between the trimmed V and J ends, which lost 4 bases and 5 bases, there was a span of 8 bases. Germline V CDR1 and CDR2: SEHNR, FQNEAQ (reference sequence). The CDR3 spans 13 residues. CDR3 in amino acids: CASSSGGNEKLFF. The CDR3 coding sequence is TGTGCCAGCAGCTCCGGGGGAAATGAAAAACTGTTTTTT.

This clone was recorded many times. The rearrangement joins TRBV15 to TRBJ1-2, with D possibly matching TRBD1 (5 bases). The CDR3 is made up of 15 amino acids. Trimming left V 2 bases short and J 2 bases short, with 12 bases between. Germline CDR1 and CDR2: LNHNV and YYDKDF (reference sequence). The chain's CDR3 is CATSRPQGGNYGYTF. The CDR3, as DNA: TGTGCCACCAGCAGACCGCAGGGAGGGAACTATGGCTACACCTTC.

This clone was seen only a few times. The rearrangement uses TRBV29-1 and TRBJ2-5; D perhaps matches TRBD2 (5 bases). Looked up from germline, CDR1 is SQVTM and CDR2 is ANQGSEA. V was cut by 6 bases and J by 5 bases, with 22 bases left in between. The length of the CDR3 is 15 residues. The CDR3 DNA sequence: TGCAGCGTCATCCCGACGGGGTGGAACGATGAGACCCAGTACTTC. It yields the protein CSVIPTGWNDETQYF.

The chain uses TRBV4-2 and TRBJ2-1, with 9 bases identical to TRBD1. CDR1 LGHNA and CDR2 YNFKEQ come from the germline V gene. The CDR3 runs to 16 residues. The V gene end was trimmed by 1 base and the J gene end by 8 bases; junction bases not matched to a gene: 9. CDR3 sequence: CASSQVWGDRDDEQFF. The CDR3 nucleotides read TGTGCCAGCAGCCAAGTCTGGGGGGACAGGGACGATGAGCAGTTCTTC.

This clone was detected many times. The chain recombines TRBV9 with TRBJ2-4, with no clear D. This CDR3 has 16 residues. The V and J ends lost 0 bases and 9 bases respectively, with 19 bases between them. Germline-derived CDR1 and CDR2 are SGDLS and YYNGEE. DNA for the CDR3: TGTGCCAGCAGCGTAGCAGACGACCCCACCTTTTCCATTCAGTACTTC. It specifies CASSVADDPTFSIQYF. Supplemented by reference TRBV9 and TRBJ2-4, the full variable domain reads DSGVTQTPKHLITATGQRVTLRCSPRSGDLSVYWYQQSLDQGLQFLIQYYNGEERAKGNILERFSAQQFPDLHSELNLSSLELGDSALYFCASSVADDPTFSIQYFGAGTRLSVL.

This clone was counted only a few times. The J gene is TRBJ2-1, the V gene TRBV19; D uncertain. This CDR3 region has 12 residues. CDR1 and CDR2 (germline): LNHDA, SQIVND (reference sequence). Trimming took off 5 bases at V and 4 bases at J, with 6 bases between the two ends. DNA of the CDR3: TGTGCCAGTAGTCCAAAATACAATGAGCAGTTCTTC. Translating it yields CASSPKYNEQFF.

V is TRBV5-1 and J is TRBJ2-7, with TRBD1 matching over 9 bases. Germline values: CDR1 SGHRS, CDR2 YFSETQ. Unmatched junction bases numbered 2, after V lost 0 bases and J lost 4 bases. The CDR3 length is 14 residues. Here the CDR3 reads CASSLGTGVYEQYF. In DNA form, the CDR3 reads TGCGCCAGCAGCTTGGGGACAGGGGTGTACGAGCAGTACTTC.

This clone came up many times. The chain carries TRBV19 and TRBJ2-7; 11 bases line up with TRBD2. CDR1 LNHDA and CDR2 SQIVND come from the germline V gene (reference sequence). The CDR3 covers 14 residues. V lost 7 bases and J lost 2; bases outside the gene matches: 4. CDR3 loop: CASNPSGRTYEQYF. CDR3 coding DNA: TGTGCCAGTAACCCTAGCGGGAGGACCTACGAGCAGTACTTC.